The 7 T cell receptor beta chains listed next were all sequenced from one sample in a study of T-cell reconstitution after alpha-beta-depleted transplantation in children (dated by TCRdb to about 2016). The library was obtained by PCR. Sequencing took place on an Illumina HiSeq 2500. TCR library preparation used molecular barcoding, with unique molecular identifiers applied to normalize quantification of the TCRbeta repertoire. Starting from the raw public reads, TCRdb applied fastp trimming at Q25, assembled clones with MiXCR and retained in-frame beta chains. CDR3 protein duplicates are merged, each entry listing the most common genes and DNA. The sample table contains over 150,000 distinct CDR3 sequences; only one count was recorded for roughly 7.5% of them. The ten largest account for 3% to 3.5% of the sample. Sequenced material: PBMCs from the stem cell graft donor, taken from the stem cell graft. These receptors came from a human donor who donated a stem cell graft to a child with Wiskott-Aldrich syndrome.

The chain is built from TRBV23-1 and TRBJ1-4; D is unclear. TRBV23-1 is an open reading frame, and its role is uncertain. Deletions cut 7 bases from V and 11 bases from J, with 17 bases between. There are 13 residues in the CDR3. The CDR3 sequence is CASIRSIEWKLFF. The CDR3, as DNA: TGCGCCAGCATTCGGTCAATTGAATGGAAACTGTTTTTT.

This clonotype has a count of ten or more. V and J are TRBV5-1 and TRBJ2-3, with D uncertain. The CDR3 runs 13 residues. Germline V gene lookup returns CDR1 SGHRS and CDR2 YFSETQ. Trimming removed 4 bases at V and 5 bases at J, with 11 bases between. The CDR3 spells CASSQRSGDTQYF. The CDR3 coding sequence is TGCGCCAGCAGCCAAAGGTCGGGAGATACGCAGTATTTT.

V usage is TRBV3-1 and J usage is TRBJ2-7; D not resolved. Germline CDR1 and CDR2: LGHDT and YNNKEL (reference sequence). V shed 1 base and J shed 0 bases, with 10 bases lying between them. The CDR3 spans 15 residues. CDR3 protein: CASSQGSLSSYEQYF. The CDR3 region has the DNA TGTGCCAGCAGCCAAGGGTCCCTGAGCTCCTACGAGCAGTACTTC.

This clonotype was recorded many times. The CDR3 nucleotides are TGTGCCAGCAGCTTTGAAGGGGAAGTGGGCGAGCAGTACTTC. As protein: CASSFEGEVGEQYF. The rearrangement joins TRBV7-9 to TRBJ2-7; perhaps TRBD1 as D (5 bases). V was cut by 3 bases and J by 6 bases, with 15 bases left in between. Germline assignment: CDR1 SEHNR and CDR2 FQNEAQ (reference sequence). This CDR3 contains 14 residues.

The sample holds many counts of this clonotype. V usage is TRBV6-1 and J usage is TRBJ2-4; D call uncertain. V was cut by 5 bases and J by 0 bases, with 5 bases left in between. Germline CDR1 MNHNS, CDR2 SASEGT. The CDR3 sequence is 13 residues long. The CDR3 protein is CASSKIAKNIQYF. In DNA, the CDR3 is TGTGCCAGCAGTAAGATAGCCAAAAACATTCAGTACTTC.

The table lists this clonotype with many counts. The chain links TRBV28 to TRBJ2-7; a possible D gene is TRBD1 (6 bases). Germline values: CDR1 MDHEN, CDR2 SYDVKM. The V end lost 3 bases, the J end lost 3 bases, and 9 bases lay between the germline ends. This CDR3 comprises 13 residues. The CDR3: CASSFRTVYEQYF. The CDR3 region has the DNA TGTGCCAGCAGTTTCAGGACAGTCTACGAGCAGTACTTC.

This clonotype was seen at least ten times. The chain carries TRBV14 and TRBJ2-7, with D perhaps TRBD2 (6 bases). V was clipped by 1 base and J by 4 bases, with 8 bases between them. Germline CDR1 reads SGHDN; CDR2 reads FVKESK. This CDR3 comprises 13 residues. The DNA for the CDR3 is TGTGCCAGCAGCCAAGGGGGGGTATACGAGCAGTACTTC. Amino acids: CASSQGGVYEQYF.